The 14 T cell receptor beta chains given below trace back to one sample, sequenced in a study of beta chain features in type 1 diabetes. Points from the study as a whole: Significant though moderate, a shortening of TCRB CDR3s appeared in all four CD4+ subsets of Type 1 diabetes patients.

These receptors lack a known antigen. Expressed TCRB transcripts got sequenced, as all isolated RNA was reverse transcribed. The repertoire was sequenced with immunoSEQ multiplex PCR; TCRdb's copy has only in-frame clones and lacks some. Altogether 300,000 to 350,000 clones are present, 7% to 10% being singletons, with the ten largest covering more than 0.8%. Specimen: central memory CD4+ T cells from blood. All receptors come from a man aged 30-40 years with type 1 diabetes.

V is TRBV29-1 and J is TRBJ1-1; D is ambiguous. Trimming removed 1 base at V and 3 bases at J, with 9 bases between. Germline CDR1 SQVTM, CDR2 ANQGSEA. This CDR3 has 13 residues. The CDR3 protein is CSVEVSGHTEAFF. Written as DNA, the CDR3 is TGCAGCGTTGAAGTGTCGGGTCACACTGAAGCTTTCTTT.

V is TRBV7-2 and J is TRBJ1-3; no reliable D call. Germline CDR1 is SGHTA and CDR2 is FQGNSA. V lost 2 bases and J lost 8, with 7 bases in between. The CDR3 is 12 amino acids. CDR3 nucleotide sequence: TGTGCCAGCAGCTTAACTGTTGACACCATATATTTT. Its protein is CASSLTVDTIYF.

The chain uses TRBV5-6 and TRBJ2-7, with a possible D match to TRBD1 (5 bases). The germline V and J ends were trimmed by 2 bases and 6 bases, with 12 bases remaining between them. This CDR3 is built from 13 residues. Germline V lookup: CDR1 SGHDT, CDR2 YYEEEE. The CDR3 is CASSLQEISEQYF. DNA of the CDR3: TGTGCCAGCAGCTTACAGGAAATAAGCGAGCAGTACTTC.

There are a few counts of this clone. The chain links TRBV6-6 to TRBJ1-6, with 7 bases identical to TRBD1. The germline V gene has CDR1 MNHNY and CDR2 SVGAGI (reference sequence). The CDR3 is made up of 15 amino acids. V shed 7 bases and J 5 bases; nucleotides not matched to a gene: 8. Here the CDR3 reads CASTASGQNNSPLHF. As DNA, the CDR3 is TGTGCCAGCACCGCGTCGGGACAGAATAATTCACCCCTCCACTTT.

A few counts support this clone. The chain carries TRBV7-9 and TRBJ2-3; D uncertain. The V end lost 4 bases, the J end lost 0 bases, and 20 bases lay between the germline ends. Germline loops: CDR1 SEHNR, CDR2 FQNEAQ (reference sequence). The CDR3 is made up of 18 amino acids. The chain's CDR3 is CASSSPVARPSSTDTQYF. The CDR3 nucleotides read TGTGCCAGCAGCTCGCCCGTCGCCCGGCCATCGAGCACAGATACGCAGTATTTT.

This clone was found a few times. The sample holds other DNA sequences that translate to the same CDR3. V gene TRBV18 combines with J gene TRBJ1-1; 7 nucleotides line up with TRBD1. After removal of 3 bases from V and 3 bases from J, the junction contained 1 base not matched to a gene. Germline CDR1 reads KGHSH; CDR2 reads LQKENI. This CDR3 is 13 amino acids long. The CDR3 region is CASSPDRHTEAFF. In nucleotides, the CDR3 is TGTGCCAGCTCACCGGACAGGCACACTGAAGCTTTCTTT.

The chain recombines TRBV7-2 with TRBJ1-4; a weak D match, TRBD1 (6 bases). This CDR3 has 15 residues. Germline V lookup: CDR1 SGHTA, CDR2 FQGNSA. V lost 4 bases to trimming and J lost 8 bases, with 17 bases between them. The CDR3 nucleotides are TGTGCCAGCAGCTCCGGGGGCGCCGGCGAAGAAAAACTGTTTTTT. Amino acid sequence: CASSSGGAGEEKLFF.

This clone was recorded at least ten times. This chain uses TRBV23-1 with TRBJ2-7; 8 bases map to TRBD1. TRBV23-1 is noted as an ORF with a role that remains uncertain. J was trimmed by 2 bases and V by 4 bases; bases with no gene match: 10. This CDR3 has 16 amino acids. The CDR3 sequence is CASSPVRTGPTYEQYF. The CDR3 bases are TGCGCCAGCAGTCCCGTTAGGACAGGGCCGACCTACGAGCAGTACTTC.

This clone appeared a few times. The J gene is TRBJ2-4, the V gene TRBV9, with D perhaps given as TRBD1 or TRBD2 (7 bases each). Trimming cost V 0 bases and J 5 bases, with 15 bases left between them. Looked up from germline, CDR1 is SGDLS and CDR2 is YYNGEE. The CDR3 covers 16 residues. The CDR3, as DNA: TGTGCCAGCAGCGTAGAGGCGGGGGACAGAGAAAACATTCAGTACTTC. This gives the protein CASSVEAGDRENIQYF.

The chain employs TRBV7-2 and TRBJ2-7, with D possibly matching TRBD2 (6 bases). There are 14 residues in the CDR3. Germline V gene sequence: CDR1 SGHTA, CDR2 FQGNSA. The V and J ends lost 4 bases and 5 bases respectively, with 15 bases between them. The CDR3 nucleotides read TGTGCCAGCAGCTATCTAGCGACCCCCCACGAGCAGTACTTC. Amino acids: CASSYLATPHEQYF.

The chain has TRBV2 and TRBJ2-6; D unclear. CDR1 and CDR2 (germline): SNHLY, FYNNEI. The V end lost 8 bases, the J end lost 1 base, and 6 bases lay between the germline ends. This CDR3 has 13 amino acids. The CDR3 loop reads CASHTSGANVLTF. The CDR3, as DNA: TGTGCCAGCCATACTTCTGGGGCCAACGTCCTGACTTTC.

A few counts support this clone. J is TRBJ2-5 and V is TRBV9, with TRBD1 matching over 11 bases. Germline lookup yields CDR1 SGDLS and CDR2 YYNGEE. The CDR3 has 15 residues. J gave up 5 bases and V 3 bases, and 6 bases lay outside the gene matches. CDR3 DNA sequence: TGTGCCAGCAGCGGGAGGACAGGGGGCGAGGAGACCCAGTACTTC. It encodes CASSGRTGGEETQYF.

This clone was counted between two and nine times. The chain uses TRBV9 and TRBJ2-3; 7 bases agree with TRBD2. The CDR3 has 16 amino acids. In germline, CDR1 is SGDLS, CDR2 YYNGEE. Losses at the gene ends were 0 bases for V and 4 bases for J; bases not matched to a gene: 8. The CDR3 protein is CASSVGVRLAPDTQYF. The CDR3 nucleotides read TGTGCCAGCAGCGTAGGAGTGAGACTAGCTCCAGATACGCAGTATTTT.

V gene TRBV29-1 combines with J gene TRBJ2-5, with D perhaps matching TRBD1 (5 bases). The assigned J gene may be wrong: the sequence end matches TRBJ2-7 better. The germline gives CDR1 SQVTM, CDR2 ANQGSEA. CDR3 length: 11 amino acids. The CDR3 protein is CSVGGDYEQYF. In DNA, the CDR3 is TGCAGCGTTGGGGGCGACTACGAGCAGTACTTC.